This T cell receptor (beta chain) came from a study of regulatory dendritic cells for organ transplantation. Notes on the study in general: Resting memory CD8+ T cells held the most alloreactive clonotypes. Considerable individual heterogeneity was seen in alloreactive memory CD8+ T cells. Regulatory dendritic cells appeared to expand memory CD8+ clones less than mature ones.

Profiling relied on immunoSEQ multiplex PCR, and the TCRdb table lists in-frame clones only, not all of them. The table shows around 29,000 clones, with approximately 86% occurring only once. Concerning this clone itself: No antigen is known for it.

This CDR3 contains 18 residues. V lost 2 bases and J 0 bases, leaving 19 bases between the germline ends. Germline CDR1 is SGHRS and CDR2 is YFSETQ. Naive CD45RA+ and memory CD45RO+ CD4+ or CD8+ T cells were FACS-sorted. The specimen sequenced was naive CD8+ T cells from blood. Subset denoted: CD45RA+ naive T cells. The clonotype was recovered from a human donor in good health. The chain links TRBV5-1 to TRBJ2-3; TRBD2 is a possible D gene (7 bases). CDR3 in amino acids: CASSLRGGSSASTDTQYF. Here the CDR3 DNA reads TGCGCCAGCAGCTTAAGGGGGGGTTCCAGTGCTAGCACAGATACGCAGTATTTT.